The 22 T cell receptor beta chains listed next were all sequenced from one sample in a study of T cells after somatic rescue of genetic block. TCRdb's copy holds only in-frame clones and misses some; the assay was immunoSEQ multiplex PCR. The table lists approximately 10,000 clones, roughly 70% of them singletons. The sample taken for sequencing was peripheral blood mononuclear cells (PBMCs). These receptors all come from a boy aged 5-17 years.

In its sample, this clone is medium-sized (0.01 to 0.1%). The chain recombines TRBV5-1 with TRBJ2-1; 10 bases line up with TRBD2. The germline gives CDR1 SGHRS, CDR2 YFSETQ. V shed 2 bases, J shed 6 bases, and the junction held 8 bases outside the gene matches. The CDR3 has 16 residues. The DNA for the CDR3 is TGCGCCAGCAGCTTACCCCCAGCGGGAGGGCTCAATGAGCAGTTCTTC. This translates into CASSLPPAGGLNEQFF.

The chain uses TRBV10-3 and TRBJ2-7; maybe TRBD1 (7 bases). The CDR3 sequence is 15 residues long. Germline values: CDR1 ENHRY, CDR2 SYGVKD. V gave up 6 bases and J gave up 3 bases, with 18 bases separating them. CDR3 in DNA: TGTGCCATCAGCCCTTCCGCCAGGGGGGACTACGAGCAGTACTTC. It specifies CAISPSARGDYEQYF.

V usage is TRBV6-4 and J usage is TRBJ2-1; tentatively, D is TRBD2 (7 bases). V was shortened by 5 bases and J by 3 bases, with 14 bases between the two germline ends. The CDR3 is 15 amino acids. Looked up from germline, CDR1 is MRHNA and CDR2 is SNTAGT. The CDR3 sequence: CASSMAGAVYNEQFF. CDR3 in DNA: TGTGCCAGCAGTATGGCGGGGGCTGTCTACAATGAGCAGTTCTTC.

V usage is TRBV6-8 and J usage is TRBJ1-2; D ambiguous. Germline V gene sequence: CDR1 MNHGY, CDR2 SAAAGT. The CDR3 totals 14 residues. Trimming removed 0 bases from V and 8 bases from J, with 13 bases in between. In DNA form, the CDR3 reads TGTGCCAGCAGTTACTCGGATAGGGAATGGGGCTACACCTTC. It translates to CASSYSDREWGYTF.

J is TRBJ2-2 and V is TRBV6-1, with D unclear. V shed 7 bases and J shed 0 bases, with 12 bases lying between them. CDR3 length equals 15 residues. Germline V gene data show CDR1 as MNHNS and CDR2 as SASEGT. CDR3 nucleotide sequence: TGTGCCAGCACCCCATGGGCTACGAACACCGGGGAGCTGTTTTTT. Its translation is CASTPWATNTGELFF.

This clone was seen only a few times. CDR3 sequence reads: CASSPEGNTIYF. The CDR3, as DNA: TGTGCCAGCAGCCCAGAGGGGAACACCATATATTTT. The V gene is TRBV7-2, the J gene TRBJ1-3, with D maybe TRBD1 (5 bases). V lost 5 bases, J lost 7 bases, and 9 bases lay in between. Germline V CDR1 and CDR2: SGHTA, FQGNSA. This CDR3 spans 12 amino acids. Filled out from reference TRBV7-2 and TRBJ1-3, the complete variable domain reads GAGVSQSPSNKVTEKGKDVELRCDPISGHTALYWYRQSLGQGLEFLIYFQGNSAPDKSGLPSDRFSAERTGGSVSTLTIQRTQQEDSAVYLCASSPEGNTIYFGEGSWLTVV.

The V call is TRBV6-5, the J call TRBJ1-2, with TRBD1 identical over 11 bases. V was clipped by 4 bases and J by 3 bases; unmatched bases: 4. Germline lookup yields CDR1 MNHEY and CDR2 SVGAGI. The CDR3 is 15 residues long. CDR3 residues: CASSWGQGGYYGYTF. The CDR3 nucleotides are TGTGCCAGCAGTTGGGGACAGGGGGGCTACTATGGCTACACCTTC.

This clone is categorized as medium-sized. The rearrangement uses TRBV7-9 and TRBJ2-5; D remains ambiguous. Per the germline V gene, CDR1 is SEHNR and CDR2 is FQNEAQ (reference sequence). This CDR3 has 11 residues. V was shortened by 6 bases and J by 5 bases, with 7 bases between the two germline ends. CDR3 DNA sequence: TGTGCCAGCAGTCCACGGGAGACCCAGTACTTC. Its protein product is CASSPRETQYF.

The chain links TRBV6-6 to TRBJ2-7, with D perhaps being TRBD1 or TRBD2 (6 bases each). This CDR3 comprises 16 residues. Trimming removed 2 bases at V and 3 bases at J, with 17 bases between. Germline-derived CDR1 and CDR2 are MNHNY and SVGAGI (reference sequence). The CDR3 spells CASSYTLGGRNYEQYF. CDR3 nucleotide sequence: TGTGCCAGCAGTTACACTTTAGGGGGGCGGAACTACGAGCAGTACTTC.

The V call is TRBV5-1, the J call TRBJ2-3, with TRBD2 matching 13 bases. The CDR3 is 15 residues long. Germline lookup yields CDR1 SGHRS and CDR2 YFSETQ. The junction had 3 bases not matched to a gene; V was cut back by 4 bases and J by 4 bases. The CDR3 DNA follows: TGCGCCAGCAGCAGACTAGCGGGGGGCGCAGATACGCAGTATTTT. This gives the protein CASSRLAGGADTQYF.

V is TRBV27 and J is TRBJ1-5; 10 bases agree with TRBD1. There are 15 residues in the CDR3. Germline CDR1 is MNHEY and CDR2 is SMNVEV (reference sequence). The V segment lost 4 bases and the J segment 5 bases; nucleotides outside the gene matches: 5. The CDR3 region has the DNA TGTGCCAGCAGTTACGCGGGACAGGGGCATCAGCCCCAGCATTTT. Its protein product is CASSYAGQGHQPQHF.

For the CDR3, the DNA is TGTGCCAGCAGCTCTGGGACGGATAGCTCCTACAATGAGCAGTTCTTC. Its translation: CASSSGTDSSYNEQFF. The chain combines TRBV5-4 with TRBJ2-1; possibly TRBD1 or TRBD2 for D (5 bases each). Germline CDR1 SGHNT, CDR2 YYREEE (reference sequence). V was clipped by 3 bases and J by 0 bases, with 13 bases between them. This CDR3 is built from 16 residues.

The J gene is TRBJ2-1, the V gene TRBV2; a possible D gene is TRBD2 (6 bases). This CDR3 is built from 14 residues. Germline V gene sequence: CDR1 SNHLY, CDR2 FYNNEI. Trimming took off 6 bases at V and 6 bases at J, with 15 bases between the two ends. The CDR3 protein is CASRGRRDSNEQFF. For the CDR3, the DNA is TGTGCCAGCAGGGGTCGGCGGGACTCCAATGAGCAGTTCTTC.

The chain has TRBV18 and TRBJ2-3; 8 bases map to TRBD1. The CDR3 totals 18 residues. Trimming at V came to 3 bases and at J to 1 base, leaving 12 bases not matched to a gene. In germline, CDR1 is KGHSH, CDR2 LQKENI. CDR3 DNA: TGTGCCAGCTCACCCAGGGGCAGGGGGCTCCCACGCACAGATACGCAGTATTTT. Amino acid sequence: CASSPRGRGLPRTDTQYF.

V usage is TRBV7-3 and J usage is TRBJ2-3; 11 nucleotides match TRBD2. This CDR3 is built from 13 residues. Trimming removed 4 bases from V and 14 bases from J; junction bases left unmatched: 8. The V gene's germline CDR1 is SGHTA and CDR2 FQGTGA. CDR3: CASSSLAGGPPYF. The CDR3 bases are TGTGCCAGCAGCTCCTTAGCGGGAGGGCCCCCGTATTTT.

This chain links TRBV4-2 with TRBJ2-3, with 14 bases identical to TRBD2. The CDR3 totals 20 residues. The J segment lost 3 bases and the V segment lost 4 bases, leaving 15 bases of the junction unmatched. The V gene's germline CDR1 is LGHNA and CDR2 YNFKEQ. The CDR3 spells CASSRKKPGLAGALTDTQYF. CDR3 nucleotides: TGTGCCAGCAGCCGGAAGAAACCGGGACTAGCGGGAGCATTGACAGATACGCAGTATTTT.

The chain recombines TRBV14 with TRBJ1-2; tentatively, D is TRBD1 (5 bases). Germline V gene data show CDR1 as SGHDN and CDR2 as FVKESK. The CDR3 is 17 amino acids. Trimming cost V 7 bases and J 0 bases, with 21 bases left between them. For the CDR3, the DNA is TGTGCCAGCATGCCGAGTCCAGGGTACCTCCCTAACTATGGCTACACCTTC. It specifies CASMPSPGYLPNYGYTF.

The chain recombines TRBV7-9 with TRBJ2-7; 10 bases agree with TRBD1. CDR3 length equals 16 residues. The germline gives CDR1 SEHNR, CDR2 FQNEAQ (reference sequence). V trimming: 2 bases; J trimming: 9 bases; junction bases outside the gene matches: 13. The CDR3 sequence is CASSLSLGTGVPGQYF. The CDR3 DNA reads TGTGCCAGCAGCTTAAGTTTAGGGACAGGGGTGCCGGGGCAGTACTTC.

This CDR3 reads CASSPLAGGNNEQFF. The CDR3 nucleotides are TGTGCCAGCAGCCCCTTAGCGGGGGGGAACAATGAGCAGTTCTTC. V usage is TRBV7-6 and J usage is TRBJ2-1; TRBD2 aligns across 11 bases. The length of the CDR3 is 15 residues. Unmatched junction bases numbered 5, after V lost 5 bases and J lost 5 bases. Germline loops: CDR1 SGHVS, CDR2 FNYEAQ.

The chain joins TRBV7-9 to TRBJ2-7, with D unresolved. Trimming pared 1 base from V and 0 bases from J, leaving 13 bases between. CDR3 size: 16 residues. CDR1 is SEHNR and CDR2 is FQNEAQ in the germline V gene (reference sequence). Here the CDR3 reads CASSLERDRNSYEQYF. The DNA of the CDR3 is TGTGCCAGCAGCTTAGAACGTGACCGGAACTCCTACGAGCAGTACTTC.

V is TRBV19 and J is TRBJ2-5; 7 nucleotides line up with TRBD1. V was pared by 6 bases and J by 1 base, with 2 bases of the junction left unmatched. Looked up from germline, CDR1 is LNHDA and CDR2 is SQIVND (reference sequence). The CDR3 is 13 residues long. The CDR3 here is CASSRDSQETQYF. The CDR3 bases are TGTGCCAGTAGCAGGGACAGCCAAGAGACCCAGTACTTC. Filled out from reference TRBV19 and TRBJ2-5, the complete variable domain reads DGGITQSPKYLFRKEGQNVTLSCEQNLNHDAMYWYRQDPGQGLRLIYYSQIVNDFQKGDIAEGYSVSREKKESFPLTVTSAQKNPTAFYLCASSRDSQETQYFGPGTRLLVL.

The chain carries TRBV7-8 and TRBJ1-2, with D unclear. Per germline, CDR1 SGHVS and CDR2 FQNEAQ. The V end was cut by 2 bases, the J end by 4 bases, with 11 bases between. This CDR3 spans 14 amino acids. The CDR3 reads CASSLLSHPYGYTF. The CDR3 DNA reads TGTGCCAGCAGCTTACTCAGTCACCCCTATGGCTACACCTTC.